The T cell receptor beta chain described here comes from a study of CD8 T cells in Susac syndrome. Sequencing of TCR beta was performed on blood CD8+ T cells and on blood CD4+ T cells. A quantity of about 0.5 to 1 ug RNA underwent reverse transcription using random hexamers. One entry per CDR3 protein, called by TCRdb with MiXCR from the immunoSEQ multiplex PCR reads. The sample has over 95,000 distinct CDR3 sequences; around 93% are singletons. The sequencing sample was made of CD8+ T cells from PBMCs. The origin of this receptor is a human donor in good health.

The CDR3 sequence is CASSRVETFSYEQYF. The CDR3 coding sequence is TGTGCCAGCAGCCGAGTGGAGACATTCTCCTACGAGCAGTACTTC. This sequence joins TRBV14 and TRBJ2-7; no clear D gene. This CDR3 region has 15 residues. The germline V gene has CDR1 SGHDN and CDR2 FVKESK. The V and J ends lost 4 bases and 0 bases respectively, with 13 bases between them.